This record looks at one TCR beta chain sequence and its context. At one end the junction does not follow the germline gene, possibly because of a read error. Some clones are missing from TCRdb's copy, which holds only in-frame ones; the method was immunoSEQ multiplex PCR. The sample contains a few hundred thousand clones, approximately 79% of which appear only once. The data derive from a study of blood T cell repertoires in COVID-19. Germline CDR1 reads SGHRS; CDR2 reads YFSETQ. The CDR3 sequence is 14 residues long. The sample consisted of PBMCs or T cells enriched from blood (not recorded which). The sequence derives from a young man with acute COVID-19. The chain uses TRBV5-1 and TRBJ2-1; 11 nucleotides line up with TRBD2. CDR3 in DNA: TGTGCCAGCAGCCCACTAGCGGGAGACAATGAGCAGTTCTTC. Protein: CASSPLAGDNEQFF.